Below are 18 T cell receptor beta chains sequenced from a single sample in a study of T-cell memory formation after mild COVID-19. TCRdb called the 5' RACE reads again in MiXCR, with one record for every CDR3 protein. The sample consists of 350,000 or so distinct CDR3 sequences, under 25% of them appearing once. Material: PBMCs or a T cell subset sorted from them (not recorded which). These receptors all stem from an adult woman who had mild COVID-19 (a few samples of this study predate the infection). Cell type and time point are not known.

This clonotype has a handful of counts. The chain links TRBV7-8 to TRBJ2-4; weak D call: TRBD1 (6 bases). The germline V gene has CDR1 SGHVS and CDR2 FQNEAQ. This CDR3 has 16 amino acids. V was trimmed by 5 bases and J by 0 bases, leaving 14 bases between them. This chain's CDR3 is CASSQQGIQAKNIQYF. The DNA for the CDR3 is TGTGCCAGCAGCCAACAGGGTATACAAGCCAAAAACATTCAGTACTTC.

This clonotype was seen a few times. This chain joins TRBV9 and TRBJ1-1; no clear D. CDR1 is SGDLS and CDR2 is YYNGEE in the germline V gene. The V and J ends lost 2 bases and 3 bases respectively, with 11 bases between them. This CDR3 has 14 amino acids. CDR3 loop: CASSVFPGDTEAFF. The CDR3 nucleotides read TGTGCCAGCAGCGTCTTCCCCGGGGACACTGAAGCTTTCTTT.

The rearrangement links TRBV12-3 or TRBV12-4 to TRBJ2-2; no reliable D call. V lost 2 bases, J lost 3 bases, and 4 bases lay in between. The CDR3 extends over 13 amino acids. CDR3 DNA: TGTGCCAGCAGTTTATGGGACACCGGGGAGCTGTTTTTT. Protein sequence: CASSLWDTGELFF.

This clonotype appeared many times. The chain employs TRBV7-2 and TRBJ2-1; tentatively, D is TRBD1 (6 bases). Trimming removed 5 bases at V and 8 bases at J, with 22 bases between. Germline V gene sequence: CDR1 SGHTA, CDR2 FQGNSA. The CDR3 consists of 16 residues. The CDR3 sequence is CASSQQGTRVGDEQFF. CDR3 DNA sequence: TGTGCCAGCAGCCAACAGGGTACCCGTGTCGGCGATGAGCAGTTCTTC.

The chain uses TRBV4-2 and TRBJ1-1; 7 bases match TRBD1. There are 15 residues in the CDR3. Trimming cost V 3 bases and J 1 base; bases outside gene matches: 5. Germline CDR1 reads LGHNA; CDR2 reads YNFKEQ. This chain's CDR3 is CASSQRQGGNTEAFF. CDR3 nucleotides: TGTGCCAGCAGCCAGCGACAGGGCGGGAACACTGAAGCTTTCTTT.

The chain couples TRBV30 to TRBJ2-7; no clear D. The CDR3 is made up of 14 amino acids. Germline assignment: CDR1 GTSNPN and CDR2 SVGIG (reference sequence). Trimming cost V 0 bases and J 6 bases, with 15 bases left between them. The CDR3 protein is CAWSVGITGVEQYF. CDR3 DNA sequence: TGTGCCTGGAGTGTGGGAATCACCGGTGTCGAGCAGTACTTC. Together with reference TRBV30 and TRBJ2-7, the CDR3 gives the full variable domain: SQTIHQWPATLVQPVGSPLSLECTVEGTSNPNLYWYRQAAGRGLQLLFYSVGIGQISSEVPQNLSASRPQDRQFILSSKKLLLSDSGFYLCAWSVGITGVEQYFGPGTRLTVT.

V gene TRBV30 combines with J gene TRBJ1-1; TRBD1 agrees at 10 bases. Unmatched junction bases numbered 9, after V lost 2 bases and J lost 12 bases. The CDR3 runs 13 residues. Germline V lookup: CDR1 GTSNPN, CDR2 SVGIG (reference sequence). The CDR3 loop is CAWSHQTGGKTFF. CDR3 DNA sequence: TGTGCCTGGAGTCACCAGACAGGGGGCAAGACTTTCTTT.

V gene TRBV5-6 combines with J gene TRBJ2-7; D remains unclear. The CDR3 consists of 14 residues. The germline V gene has CDR1 SGHDT and CDR2 YYEEEE. V was pared by 0 bases and J by 2 bases, with 9 bases between. The CDR3 region is CASSLVGCTYEQYF. CDR3 coding DNA: TGTGCCAGCAGCTTGGTCGGGTGTACCTACGAGCAGTACTTC.

The table lists this clonotype with a few counts. The rearrangement links TRBV19 to TRBJ1-2, with D possibly matching TRBD1 (6 bases). CDR1 is LNHDA, CDR2 SQIVND, per germline (reference sequence). CDR3 length: 15 residues. Trimming left V 3 bases short and J 3 bases short, with 14 bases between. CDR3 nucleotides: TGTGCCAGTAGTATCTTCTGGACAGAGGACTATGGCTACACCTTC. As protein: CASSIFWTEDYGYTF.

This clonotype turned up a few times. V is TRBV24-1 and J is TRBJ2-3; the match to TRBD2 covers 15 bases. Trimming cost V 4 bases and J 4 bases; bases outside gene matches: 8. The CDR3 is 18 amino acids. Germline CDR1 reads KGHDR; CDR2 reads SFDVKD. CDR3 amino acids: CATSESGLAGGSADTQYF. The DNA for the CDR3 is TGTGCCACCAGTGAGTCGGGACTAGCGGGGGGAAGCGCAGATACGCAGTATTTT.

Concerning this clonotype itself: At one end, the junction sequence differs from germline, possibly due to a read error. The chain has TRBV12-3 or TRBV12-4 and TRBJ2-7, with 9 positions matching TRBD2. The CDR3 sequence is 16 residues long. The CDR3 is CASSSVMGLASNEQYF. The DNA for the CDR3 is TGTGCCAGCAGTTCGGTAATGGGACTAGCCTCCAACGAGCAGTACTTC.

This clonotype has only a few counts. J is TRBJ2-7 and V is TRBV14; 9 bases match TRBD2. The CDR3 runs to 15 residues. Germline CDR1 and CDR2: SGHDN and FVKESK. Trimming at V came to 2 bases and at J to 3 bases, leaving 5 bases not matched to a gene. The CDR3 spells CASSQRLAGFYEQYF. In nucleotides, the CDR3 is TGTGCCAGCAGCCAACGTCTAGCGGGATTCTACGAGCAGTACTTC.

This clonotype was counted a few times. V is TRBV5-1 and J is TRBJ2-1, with 12 bases identical to TRBD2. Germline V gene sequence: CDR1 SGHRS, CDR2 YFSETQ. CDR3 length: 17 amino acids. V shed 1 base, J shed 2 bases, and the junction held 4 bases outside the gene matches. The CDR3, as DNA: TGCGCCAGCAGCTTGTGGTCTAGCGGGGGGGCCTACAATGAGCAGTTCTTC. This encodes CASSLWSSGGAYNEQFF.

The CDR3 DNA follows: TGTGCCAGCAGCTTCGGACGGGGACCCTACGAGCAGTACTTC. Amino acid sequence: CASSFGRGPYEQYF. The chain recombines TRBV7-9 with TRBJ2-7; tentatively, D is TRBD1 or TRBD2 (5 bases each). Germline assignment: CDR1 SEHNR and CDR2 FQNEAQ (reference sequence). V lost 3 bases and J 2 bases, leaving 11 bases between the germline ends. CDR3 length: 14 amino acids.

V gene TRBV6-2 or TRBV6-3 combines with J gene TRBJ1-4, with a tentative D call TRBD1 (6 bases). Germline V gene lookup returns CDR1 MNHEY and CDR2 SVGEGT. V was shortened by 2 bases and J by 4 bases, with 11 bases between the two germline ends. This CDR3 region has 15 residues. CDR3 bases: TGTGCCAGCAGTTACGCAGGGGCCGGTAATGAAAAACTGTTTTTT. Amino acids: CASSYAGAGNEKLFF.

The V call is TRBV11-3, the J call TRBJ2-1, with 7 bases matching TRBD1. With 5 bases clipped from V and 5 bases from J, the junction kept 6 bases outside the gene matches. Germline V CDR1 and CDR2: SGHNT, YENEEA. The CDR3 is 14 amino acids. The CDR3, as DNA: TGTGCCAGCAGCACAGGGGTCGATAACAATGAGCAGTTCTTC. Residues: CASSTGVDNNEQFF.

This clonotype was found once. J is TRBJ1-1 and V is TRBV12-3 or TRBV12-4, with D possibly matching TRBD1 (6 bases). Trimming took off 6 bases at V and 10 bases at J, with 15 bases between the two ends. There are 12 residues in the CDR3. CDR3 amino acids: CASRVQGGGAFF. Written as DNA, the CDR3 is TGTGCCAGCAGGGTACAGGGAGGAGGAGCTTTCTTT.

A few counts support this clonotype. V gene TRBV24-1 combines with J gene TRBJ2-2; the D gene could be TRBD1 or TRBD2 (6 bases each). Trimming stripped 1 base from V and 0 bases from J, with 8 bases between. Per the germline V gene, CDR1 is KGHDR and CDR2 is SFDVKD. The CDR3 loop spans 16 amino acids. The CDR3 loop is CATSDLGGTNTGELFF. The CDR3 DNA reads TGTGCCACCAGTGATTTAGGGGGGACGAACACCGGGGAGCTGTTTTTT.